These 31 T cell receptor beta chains came from one sample sequenced in a study of identical twins. TCRdb called the 5' RACE reads again in MiXCR, with one record for every CDR3 protein. The sample has about 900,000 distinct CDR3 sequences; approximately 13% are singletons. The same data also went into a second study, on yellow fever vaccine responses in identical twins.

The source material was PBMCs. Source of these receptors: a woman under 30 in good health.

This chain links TRBV4-1 with TRBJ2-2, with a weak D call TRBD1 (5 bases). The CDR3 totals 15 residues. The V end lost 3 bases, the J end lost 4 bases, and 12 bases lay between the germline ends. The germline V gene has CDR1 MGHRA and CDR2 YSYEKL. This chain's CDR3 is CASSQGPTVTGELFF. CDR3 nucleotides: TGCGCCAGCAGCCAGGGGCCGACAGTCACCGGGGAGCTGTTTTTT.

In its sample, this clonotype was seen many times. This sequence joins TRBV5-1 and TRBJ2-1; 8 bases are a match to TRBD2. V lost 4 bases to trimming and J lost 7 bases; unmatched junction nucleotides: 7. This CDR3 region has 14 residues. In germline, CDR1 is SGHRS, CDR2 YFSETQ. The CDR3 region is CASSRGAGENEQFF. In DNA form, the CDR3 reads TGCGCCAGCAGCCGGGGAGCGGGAGAGAATGAGCAGTTCTTC.

This clonotype was observed a handful of times. The genes are TRBV12-3 or TRBV12-4 and TRBJ2-7; TRBD1 is a possible D gene (5 bases). Trimming cost V 3 bases and J 0 bases, with 9 bases left between them. CDR3 length equals 14 residues. CDR3 loop: CASSLAGHSYEQYF. In DNA, the CDR3 is TGTGCCAGCAGTTTGGCAGGGCACTCCTACGAGCAGTACTTC.

The chain combines TRBV28 with TRBJ2-5; D gene unclear. The germline V and J ends were trimmed by 7 bases and 3 bases, with 24 bases remaining between them. The CDR3 spans 17 residues. Germline CDR1 and CDR2: MDHEN and SYDVKM. In DNA, the CDR3 is TGTGCCAGCAATCAATTCGGACCCATGGAAGAAAAAGAGACCCAGTACTTC. As protein: CASNQFGPMEEKETQYF.

There are many counts of this clonotype. The chain is built from TRBV12-3 or TRBV12-4 and TRBJ2-7; no clear D gene. The CDR3 consists of 12 residues. V lost 3 bases and J 2 bases, leaving 5 bases between the germline ends. As DNA, the CDR3 is TGTGCCAGCAGTTTTACCACCTACGAGCAGTACTTC. Protein: CASSFTTYEQYF.

This clonotype was detected only a few times. V usage is TRBV7-2 and J usage is TRBJ2-2; 8 nucleotides line up with TRBD2. Germline lookup yields CDR1 SGHTA and CDR2 FQGNSA. The CDR3 sequence is 14 residues long. V dropped 5 bases and J dropped 4; count of bases not matched to a gene: 3. CDR3 sequence reads: CASSTTSVTGELFF. CDR3 nucleotide sequence: TGTGCCAGCAGCACGACTAGCGTCACCGGGGAGCTGTTTTTT.

This clonotype has ten or more counts. The chain carries TRBV5-6 and TRBJ2-1; TRBD2 is a possible D gene (5 bases). The CDR3 runs to 15 residues. Trimming pared 4 bases from V and 6 bases from J, leaving 17 bases between. Germline CDR1 reads SGHDT; CDR2 reads YYEEEE. CDR3 in DNA: TGTGCCAGCAGCCTGGACCTCACTAGAGGCAATGAGCAGTTCTTC. This sequence encodes CASSLDLTRGNEQFF.

This clonotype has only a few counts. The chain links TRBV14 to TRBJ2-2, with D possibly matching TRBD1 (6 bases). V lost 2 bases and J lost 6, with 13 bases in between. The CDR3 contains 15 residues. The germline CDR1 and CDR2 sequences are SGHDN and FVKESK. CDR3: CASSQTGKSAGELFF. The CDR3 region has the DNA TGTGCCAGCAGCCAAACAGGGAAATCCGCCGGGGAGCTGTTTTTT.

This clonotype was seen repeatedly, ten times or more. The junction and the germline gene differ at one end; a read error may be behind it. This CDR3 reads CASSLNTNTEAFF. The CDR3 DNA reads TGTGCCAGCAGCCTTAACACGAACACTGAAGCTTTCTTT. The chain employs TRBV5-1 and TRBJ1-1; D is unclear. Germline CDR1 reads SGHRS; CDR2 reads YFSETQ. This CDR3 has 13 amino acids.

This chain uses TRBV28 with TRBJ2-7, with D possibly being TRBD1 (6 bases). The CDR3 length is 16 residues. The V gene's germline CDR1 is MDHEN and CDR2 SYDVKM. V lost 5 bases to trimming and J lost 3 bases, with 20 bases between them. The CDR3 DNA is TGTGCCAGCAGTCCCTCCTCCGGGACAAACAGCTACGAGCAGTACGTC. Encoded protein: CASSPSSGTNSYEQYV.

This clonotype was counted only a few times. The chain employs TRBV28 and TRBJ2-1; D remains unclear. This CDR3 is built from 17 residues. Germline CDR1 reads MDHEN; CDR2 reads SYDVKM. With 4 bases removed from V and 0 bases from J, the gap between germline ends came to 16 bases. The CDR3 protein is CASSSPGWRNSYNEQFF. DNA for the CDR3: TGTGCCAGCAGTTCCCCCGGATGGCGGAACTCCTACAATGAGCAGTTCTTC. Supplemented by reference TRBV28 and TRBJ2-1, the full variable domain reads DVKVTQSSRYLVKRTGEKVFLECVQDMDHENMFWYRQDPGLGLRLIYFSYDVKMKEKGDIPEGYSVSREKKERFSLILESASTNQTSMYLCASSSPGWRNSYNEQFFGPGTRLTVL.

This clonotype has at least ten counts. The chain employs TRBV4-1 and TRBJ2-3; 8 bases map to TRBD2. The CDR3 consists of 16 residues. Trimming removed 0 bases from V and 3 bases from J; junction bases left unmatched: 5. Germline V gene lookup returns CDR1 MGHRA and CDR2 YSYEKL. CDR3 in amino acids: CASSQDGRGGTDTQYF. The DNA of the CDR3 is TGCGCCAGCAGCCAAGACGGACGGGGGGGTACAGATACGCAGTATTTT.

This rearrangement joins TRBV27 to TRBJ1-1; 7 bases fit TRBD1. Germline V gene sequence: CDR1 MNHEY, CDR2 SMNVEV (reference sequence). V shed 11 bases, J shed 6 bases, and the junction held 12 bases outside the gene matches. The CDR3 is 13 amino acids. The CDR3 is CAARTGEYAEAFF. In DNA, the CDR3 is TGTGCCGCGCGTACAGGGGAATACGCTGAAGCTTTCTTT.

This clonotype came up a few times. The chain uses TRBV10-3 and TRBJ2-7; TRBD2 aligns across 8 bases. The ends lost 11 bases at V and 0 bases at J; junction bases unmatched: 18. The length of the CDR3 is 17 residues. Germline V gene sequence: CDR1 ENHRY, CDR2 SYGVKD. The CDR3 DNA follows: TGTGCCTCCAACAGGCGATTCTCTAGCGGGTACTCCTACGAGCAGTACTTC. Translated, it gives CASNRRFSSGYSYEQYF.

The V call is TRBV15, the J call TRBJ2-7; D is perhaps TRBD1 or TRBD2 (5 bases each). V shed 0 bases and J shed 0 bases, with 9 bases lying between them. CDR3 length: 15 amino acids. Germline V gives CDR1 LNHNV, CDR2 YYDKDF (reference sequence). CDR3 in DNA: TGTGCCACCAGCAGAGAGAGGGGCCTCTCCTACGAGCAGTACTTC. Translation: CATSRERGLSYEQYF.

This chain joins TRBV6-1 and TRBJ2-7; possibly TRBD1 for D (6 bases). The CDR3 is 11 residues long. The germline V gene encodes CDR1 MNHNS and CDR2 SASEGT. Deletions cut 8 bases from V and 3 bases from J, with 8 bases between. The CDR3 here is CASVDSYEQYF. DNA for the CDR3: TGTGCCAGCGTGGACAGCTACGAGCAGTACTTC.

This clonotype was picked up a small number of times. The gene calls are TRBV24-1 and TRBJ2-1, with 9 bases that match TRBD2. CDR1 and CDR2 (germline): KGHDR, SFDVKD. This CDR3 is built from 14 residues. V trimming: 5 bases; J trimming: 4 bases; junction bases outside the gene matches: 2. CDR3 in DNA: TGTGCCACCAGTGCCCTAGCGGGGTACAATGAGCAGTTCTTC. Translation gives CATSALAGYNEQFF.

This clonotype showed up just a few times. The V call is TRBV28, the J call TRBJ2-2, with 7 bases lining up with TRBD1. J was trimmed by 2 bases and V by 4 bases; bases with no gene match: 7. Germline CDR1 MDHEN, CDR2 SYDVKM. The CDR3 is made up of 16 amino acids. Written as DNA, the CDR3 is TGTGCCAGCAGTTCGGCCCGACAGGGAAACACCGGGGAGCTGTTTTTT. This codes for CASSSARQGNTGELFF.

There are many counts of this clonotype. This sequence joins TRBV6-5 and TRBJ2-1; TRBD1 might be the D (6 bases). This CDR3 is built from 15 residues. The V and J ends lost 2 bases and 1 base respectively, with 9 bases between them. CDR1 is MNHEY and CDR2 is SVGAGI in the germline V gene. CDR3 residues: CASSYGTPSYNEQFF. The CDR3 nucleotides are TGTGCCAGCAGTTACGGGACACCTTCCTACAATGAGCAGTTCTTC.

This clonotype was seen a handful of times. The chain uses TRBV7-2 and TRBJ2-1; D is uncertain. V lost 6 bases and J 10 bases, leaving 13 bases between the germline ends. Germline V lookup: CDR1 SGHTA, CDR2 FQGNSA. This CDR3 comprises 12 residues. This CDR3 reads CASRHGGYEQFF. Written as DNA, the CDR3 is TGTGCCAGCAGGCACGGTGGTTACGAGCAGTTCTTC.

This clonotype was found a few times. The chain is built from TRBV2 and TRBJ2-3; the D is unclear. The CDR3 consists of 15 residues. V lost 2 bases to trimming and J lost 4 bases, with 13 bases between them. The germline V gene encodes CDR1 SNHLY and CDR2 FYNNEI. CDR3 coding DNA: TGTGCCAGCAGTGAAACTGGTCTAATTTCAGATACGCAGTATTTT. Residues: CASSETGLISDTQYF.

The chain has TRBV20-1 and TRBJ1-2; TRBD1 aligns across 10 bases. The junction had 6 bases not matched to a gene; V was cut back by 6 bases and J by 8 bases. CDR1 and CDR2 from the germline V gene are DFQATT and SNEGSKA (reference sequence). This CDR3 has 12 residues. CDR3 DNA: TGCAGTGCGACAGGGGGCCGAATAGGCTACACCTTC. It yields the protein CSATGGRIGYTF.

V and J are TRBV12-3 or TRBV12-4 and TRBJ1-1; D gene unclear. CDR3 length equals 14 residues. V shed 4 bases and J shed 1 base, with 10 bases lying between them. This chain's CDR3 is CASSSRARNTEAFF. CDR3 DNA: TGTGCCAGCAGTTCCCGGGCCCGGAACACTGAAGCTTTCTTT.

This clonotype was seen a few times. The J gene is TRBJ2-1, the V gene TRBV4-2, with D possibly TRBD2 on 5 matching bases. V lost 0 bases to trimming and J lost 7 bases, with 13 bases between them. The CDR3 covers 15 residues. Germline CDR1 is LGHNA and CDR2 is YNFKEQ. The CDR3 reads CASSQDRGNGNEQFF. As DNA, the CDR3 is TGTGCCAGCAGCCAAGATCGGGGAAACGGAAATGAGCAGTTCTTC.

The rearrangement uses TRBV11-2 and TRBJ1-2, with D perhaps TRBD1 (5 bases). The CDR3 consists of 10 residues. The V end lost 6 bases, the J end lost 14 bases, and 13 bases lay between the germline ends. Germline CDR1 and CDR2: SGHAT and FQNNGV. As DNA, the CDR3 is TGTGCCAGCAGGGTAGGGGCATCAACCTTC. Its protein is CASRVGASTF. The variable domain in full, with the rest retrieved from reference TRBV11-2 and TRBJ1-2, is EAGVAQSPRYKIIEKRQSVAFWCNPISGHATLYWYQQILGQGPKLLIQFQNNGVVDDSQLPKDRFSAERLKGVDSTLKIQPAKLEDSAVYLCASRVGASTFGSGTRLTVV.

This clonotype has at least ten counts. This chain connects TRBV5-1 to TRBJ2-5; 8 bases match TRBD1. After removal of 4 bases from V and 5 bases from J, the junction contained 7 bases not matched to a gene. Germline V gene data show CDR1 as SGHRS and CDR2 as YFSETQ. The CDR3 sequence is 14 residues long. The CDR3, as DNA: TGCGCCAGCAGCATCCGGGACAGGTGGGAGACCCAGTACTTC. This gives the protein CASSIRDRWETQYF.

V is TRBV4-1 and J is TRBJ1-4; 9 bases fit TRBD1. Germline V gives CDR1 MGHRA, CDR2 YSYEKL. The CDR3 is made up of 13 amino acids. With 5 bases clipped from V and 8 bases from J, the junction kept 3 bases outside the gene matches. The CDR3 DNA reads TGCGCCAGCAGCAGGGACAGGGCAGAAAAACTGTTTTTT. It is translated as CASSRDRAEKLFF.

The V call is TRBV7-9, the J call TRBJ1-1; TRBD1 aligns across 7 bases. Germline CDR1 SEHNR, CDR2 FQNEAQ (reference sequence). V lost 3 bases, J lost 1 base, and 5 bases stayed unmatched. The CDR3 loop spans 15 amino acids. The CDR3 loop is CASSFPDRANTEAFF. The CDR3 DNA sequence: TGTGCCAGCAGCTTTCCCGACAGGGCGAACACTGAAGCTTTCTTT.

This clonotype was observed a handful of times. The genes are TRBV9 and TRBJ2-1; no clear D gene. The CDR3 runs to 15 residues. V was trimmed by 1 base and J by 0 bases, leaving 8 bases between them. Germline V CDR1 and CDR2: SGDLS, YYNGEE. CDR3 protein: CASSVLASSYNEQFF. The DNA of the CDR3 is TGTGCCAGCAGCGTACTGGCCAGCTCCTACAATGAGCAGTTCTTC.

The chain is built from TRBV28 and TRBJ2-3; tentative D call: TRBD1 (5 bases). The V gene lost 5 bases and the J gene lost 6 bases, with 15 bases spanning the gap. The germline V gene encodes CDR1 MDHEN and CDR2 SYDVKM. This CDR3 has 14 residues. This chain's CDR3 is CASSLDRSGDTQYF. In DNA, the CDR3 is TGTGCCAGCAGTCTAGACAGATCTGGGGATACGCAGTATTTT. Drawing the rest from reference TRBV28 and TRBJ2-3, the complete variable domain is DVKVTQSSRYLVKRTGEKVFLECVQDMDHENMFWYRQDPGLGLRLIYFSYDVKMKEKGDIPEGYSVSREKKERFSLILESASTNQTSMYLCASSLDRSGDTQYFGPGTRLTVL.

The table lists this clonotype with many counts. The chain is built from TRBV20-1 and TRBJ2-3; a possible D gene is TRBD1 (6 bases). The CDR3 is made up of 14 amino acids. V lost 6 bases to trimming and J lost 5 bases, with 18 bases between them. Germline V CDR1 and CDR2: DFQATT, SNEGSKA (reference sequence). The DNA of the CDR3 is TGCAGTGCAAAACAGGGCGGTCCCAGAGATACGCAGTATTTT. It yields the protein CSAKQGGPRDTQYF.